Below, 20 T cell receptor beta chains from the same sample are listed, as sequenced in a study of technical replicates of blood from several donors. Data came from immunoSEQ multiplex PCR; TCRdb stores just in-frame clones and leaves some out. The table includes tens of thousands of clones, about 97% detected once. The sequenced sample was T cells isolated from PBMCs. The receptors originated from a human donor in good health.

The rearrangement joins TRBV7-9 to TRBJ2-5; TRBD2 matches at 10 bases. CDR3 length: 16 amino acids. CDR1 and CDR2 (germline): SEHNR, FQNEAQ (reference sequence). V was pared by 7 bases and J by 7 bases, with 15 bases of the junction left unmatched. This CDR3 is CASIFSGAGGDGTQYF. CDR3 DNA sequence: TGTGCCAGCATCTTCAGCGGAGCGGGAGGGGATGGGACCCAGTACTTC.

This sequence joins TRBV13 and TRBJ1-1; tentative D call: TRBD1 (5 bases). Per germline, CDR1 PRHDT and CDR2 FYEKMQ (reference sequence). V dropped 1 base and J dropped 3 bases, with 6 bases sitting between them. The CDR3 runs 13 residues. The CDR3 DNA is TGTGCCAGCAGCTTAGACAGGTACACTGAAGCTTTCTTT. It translates to CASSLDRYTEAFF.

The chain recombines TRBV10-3 with TRBJ2-7; D remains ambiguous. Trimming removed 2 bases from V and 2 bases from J, with 7 bases in between. The CDR3 length is 13 residues. CDR1 is ENHRY, CDR2 SYGVKD, per germline. The CDR3 bases are TGTGCCATCAGTGAGACAGACACCTACGAGCAGTACTTC. This gives the protein CAISETDTYEQYF.

This clone was observed once. The chain carries TRBV6-5 and TRBJ2-7; 9 bases agree with TRBD2. J was trimmed by 4 bases and V by 3 bases; bases with no gene match: 7. In germline, CDR1 is MNHEY, CDR2 SVGAGI. The CDR3 consists of 15 residues. Here the CDR3 DNA reads TGTGCCAGCAGTTATTTAGCGGGAGCTAGGTACGAGCAGTACTTC. Translating it yields CASSYLAGARYEQYF.

The chain carries TRBV30 and TRBJ2-1, with 9 bases that match TRBD2. The CDR3 length is 11 residues. The V and J ends lost 0 bases and 15 bases, in that order; junction bases with no gene match: 3. Germline V gives CDR1 GTSNPN, CDR2 SVGIG (reference sequence). This CDR3 reads CAWSVGLARFF. CDR3 coding DNA: TGTGCCTGGAGTGTGGGACTAGCCCGGTTCTTC.

The J gene is TRBJ1-1, the V gene TRBV28; a possible D gene is TRBD1 (5 bases). The CDR3 has 14 amino acids. V lost 3 bases and J lost 1, with 9 bases in between. Per germline, CDR1 MDHEN and CDR2 SYDVKM. CDR3 region: CASSLGQSNTEAFF. For the CDR3, the DNA is TGTGCCAGCAGTTTGGGGCAGTCGAACACTGAAGCTTTCTTT.

The genes are TRBV5-5 and TRBJ2-2; a possible D gene is TRBD2 (5 bases). This CDR3 contains 13 residues. V was shortened by 2 bases and J by 7 bases, with 9 bases between the two germline ends. Germline CDR1 SGHKS, CDR2 YYEKEE (reference sequence). The CDR3 region has the DNA TGTGCCAGCAGCTTTTCGGGGTTCGGGGAGCTGTTTTTT. This translates into CASSFSGFGELFF.

The chain links TRBV6-6 to TRBJ2-7; a possible D gene is TRBD2 (6 bases). Germline loops: CDR1 MNHNY, CDR2 SVGAGI (reference sequence). The CDR3 runs 16 residues. V was shortened by 0 bases and J by 3 bases, with 15 bases between the two germline ends. Here the CDR3 reads CASSYSMWDSDYEQYF. DNA for the CDR3: TGTGCCAGCAGTTACTCGATGTGGGACTCCGACTACGAGCAGTACTTC.

The genes are TRBV28 and TRBJ1-2, with D possibly matching TRBD1 (5 bases). V was trimmed by 6 bases and J by 7 bases, leaving 21 bases between them. The CDR3 is made up of 15 amino acids. Germline CDR1 is MDHEN and CDR2 is SYDVKM. This CDR3 is CASRAGGDFTGGYTF. The CDR3 DNA reads as TGTGCCAGCAGAGCCGGGGGGGACTTTACGGGTGGCTACACCTTC.

This chain connects TRBV7-9 to TRBJ1-2, with no clear D. Trimming cost V 2 bases and J 6 bases, with 7 bases left between them. The CDR3 has 12 residues. Germline CDR1 reads SEHNR; CDR2 reads FQNEAQ (reference sequence). Written as DNA, the CDR3 is TGTGCCAGCAGCTTACTGCGGGATGGCTACACCTTC. This translates into CASSLLRDGYTF.

DNA for the CDR3: TGTGCCGTCACTCCCGGGACTAGCGGGAGGGGAATCACAGATACGCAGTATTTT. This encodes CAVTPGTSGRGITDTQYF. J is TRBJ2-3 and V is TRBV10-3; TRBD2 matches at 16 bases. Germline-derived CDR1 and CDR2 are ENHRY and SYGVKD. V shed 11 bases and J 2 bases; nucleotides not matched to a gene: 13. The CDR3 totals 18 residues.

The chain joins TRBV11-2 to TRBJ2-4, with a weak D call TRBD1 (6 bases). The CDR3 has 16 residues. The ends were cut back, 5 bases at V and 0 bases at J, with 14 bases in the middle. CDR1 SGHAT and CDR2 FQNNGV come from the germline V gene. The CDR3 protein is CASSPGGQLAKNIQYF. The CDR3 nucleotides are TGTGCCAGCAGCCCGGGCGGACAGCTAGCCAAAAACATTCAGTACTTC.

This clone was detected only once. This rearrangement joins TRBV13 to TRBJ1-4; 7 positions agree with TRBD1. V dropped 3 bases and J dropped 8; count of bases not matched to a gene: 6. Germline V lookup: CDR1 PRHDT, CDR2 FYEKMQ (reference sequence). This CDR3 has 14 residues. CDR3 loop: CASSFRQGREKLFF. For the CDR3, the DNA is TGTGCCAGCAGCTTCCGACAGGGTAGGGAAAAACTGTTTTTT. Filled out from reference TRBV13 and TRBJ1-4, the complete variable domain reads AAGVIQSPRHLIKEKRETATLKCYPIPRHDTVYWYQQGPGQDPQFLISFYEKMQSDKGSIPDRFSAQQFSDYHSELNMSSLELGDSALYFCASSFRQGREKLFFGSGTQLSVL.

This rearrangement joins TRBV4-1 to TRBJ2-7; D ambiguous. Germline V gene lookup returns CDR1 MGHRA and CDR2 YSYEKL. The CDR3 runs 15 residues. The V end was cut by 1 base, the J end by 4 bases, with 14 bases between. The CDR3: CASSQGLESVYEQYF. Written as DNA, the CDR3 is TGCGCCAGCAGCCAAGGATTAGAGAGTGTGTACGAGCAGTACTTC.

J is TRBJ1-2 and V is TRBV6-6; D possibly corresponds to TRBD1 (5 bases). Looked up from germline, CDR1 is MNHNY and CDR2 is SVGAGI (reference sequence). The CDR3 length is 16 residues. V shed 5 bases and J shed 4 bases, with 20 bases lying between them. In DNA, the CDR3 is TGTGCCAGCAGTGGGGGGGTGGTCAGCTACTTCTATGGCTACACCTTC. Amino acids: CASSGGVVSYFYGYTF.

This clone was counted a single time. The chain employs TRBV5-1 and TRBJ2-1, with 7 bases matching TRBD1. There are 14 residues in the CDR3. Germline lookup yields CDR1 SGHRS and CDR2 YFSETQ. Trimming removed 6 bases from V and 3 bases from J; junction bases left unmatched: 6. CDR3 DNA sequence: TGCGCCAGCAATACAGGGGACGACTACAATGAGCAGTTCTTC. Protein: CASNTGDDYNEQFF.

The chain is built from TRBV19 and TRBJ2-1; a weak D match, TRBD2 (6 bases). V was pared by 0 bases and J by 4 bases, with 16 bases between. Per the germline V gene, CDR1 is LNHDA and CDR2 is SQIVND (reference sequence). The length of the CDR3 is 17 residues. The CDR3 sequence: CASSIEVRTTSYNEQFF. The CDR3 bases are TGTGCCAGTAGTATAGAAGTTCGGACTACTTCTTACAATGAGCAGTTCTTC. The full variable domain, rest sourced from reference TRBV19 and TRBJ2-1, is DGGITQSPKYLFRKEGQNVTLSCEQNLNHDAMYWYRQDPGQGLRLIYYSQIVNDFQKGDIAEGYSVSREKKESFPLTVTSAQKNPTAFYLCASSIEVRTTSYNEQFFGPGTRLTVL.

The DNA for the CDR3 is TGTGCCAGCAGGAGAGGGACTACTGGGGCCAACGTCCTGACTTTC. Translation: CASRRGTTGANVLTF. The chain is built from TRBV28 and TRBJ2-6; 7 nucleotides align to TRBD2. V dropped 6 bases and J dropped 2; count of bases not matched to a gene: 4. This CDR3 is 15 amino acids long. Germline V lookup: CDR1 MDHEN, CDR2 SYDVKM.

CDR3 residues: CASSLAPGQGHNEQFF. The CDR3 nucleotides are TGTGCCAGCAGCTTGGCCCCGGGACAGGGGCACAATGAGCAGTTCTTC. The V gene is TRBV7-9, the J gene TRBJ2-1; 10 bases are a match to TRBD1. The CDR3 runs to 16 residues. Germline CDR1 is SEHNR and CDR2 is FQNEAQ (reference sequence). V trimming: 3 bases; J trimming: 5 bases; junction bases outside the gene matches: 7.

V gene TRBV27 combines with J gene TRBJ2-7, with TRBD1 as a possible D gene (6 bases). CDR3 length: 16 residues. Trimming removed 5 bases at V and 2 bases at J, with 19 bases between. Germline CDR1 and CDR2: MNHEY and SMNVEV (reference sequence). The CDR3: CASSLRQEPVPYEQYF. The CDR3 nucleotides read TGTGCCAGCAGTCTCCGACAGGAACCCGTCCCCTACGAGCAGTACTTC.